This TCR beta chain came from a study of blood T cell repertoires in COVID-19. Assay: immunoSEQ multiplex PCR; the TCRdb copy retains only in-frame clones and omits some. Of around 170,000 clones listed, roughly 86% are singletons. Trimming took 1 base from V and 4 from J, leaving 10 bases between them. The CDR3 has 15 residues. Germline V CDR1 and CDR2: MGHDK, SYGVNS. Sequenced sample: peripheral blood. This clonotype was sampled from a woman between 25 and 40 years old with active or convalescent COVID-19. The chain employs TRBV25-1 and TRBJ1-4; no clear D gene. CDR3 residues: CASSELAGHNEKLFF. The CDR3, as DNA: TGTGCCAGCAGTGAATTGGCAGGCCATAATGAAAAACTGTTTTTT.